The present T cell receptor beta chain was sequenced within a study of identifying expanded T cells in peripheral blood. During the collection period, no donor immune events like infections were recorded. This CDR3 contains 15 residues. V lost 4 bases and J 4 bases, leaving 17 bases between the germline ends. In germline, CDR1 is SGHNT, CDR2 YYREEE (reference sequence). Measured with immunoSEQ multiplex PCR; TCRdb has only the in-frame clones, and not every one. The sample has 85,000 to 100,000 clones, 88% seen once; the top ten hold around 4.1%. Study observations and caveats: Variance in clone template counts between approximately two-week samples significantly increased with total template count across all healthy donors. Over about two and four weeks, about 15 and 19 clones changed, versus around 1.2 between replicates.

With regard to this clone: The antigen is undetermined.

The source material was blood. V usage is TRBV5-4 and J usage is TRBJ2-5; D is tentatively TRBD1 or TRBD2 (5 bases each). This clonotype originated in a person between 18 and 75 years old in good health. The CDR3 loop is CASSEPWGGGETQYF. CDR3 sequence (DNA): TGTGCCAGCAGCGAACCCTGGGGCGGAGGAGAGACCCAGTACTTC.